This TCR beta chain was found in a study of human T cells and chemical hapten exposure. Study in general: A roughly 2 cm by roughly 2 cm inner upper arm patch received 2% DPC for sensitization. Patch tests applied 0.01% DPC to the upper back, read at 6 days. Small discrepancies in pooled library volume mainly accounted for the varying TCR yields per sample.

TCRdb independently ran MiXCR on the RACE reads; one entry per CDR3 protein. The sample consists of 120,000 or so distinct CDR3 sequences, about 14% of them appearing once. Time point: pre-sensitization, week 0. Treatment indicated: therapeutic diphenylcyclopropenone sensitization with weekly scalp DPC. The study enrolled 18 to 70-year-old alopecia patients suitable for DPC. The V end was cut by 0 bases, the J end by 4 bases, with 6 bases between. This CDR3 is 13 amino acids long. Germline V CDR1 and CDR2: SGHAT, FQNNGV. This TCR came from a woman younger than 30 with alopecia areata. Some clones in this sample may be carry-over from other donors' samples. The V and J genes are TRBV11-2 and TRBJ1-1; no firm D call. The specimen was whole blood, collected in connection with sensitization to the hapten diphenylcyclopropenone (DPC). CDR3 residues: CASSLEWVTEAFF. The CDR3 nucleotides are TGTGCCAGCAGCTTAGAATGGGTCACTGAAGCTTTCTTT.